These T cell receptor beta chains were read from a single sample in a study of blood T cell repertoires in COVID-19. Profiled with immunoSEQ multiplex PCR; TCRdb holds only in-frame clones, not every one. The data contain around 180,000 clones, 84% of them seen just once; the ten biggest clones take up about 6.4%. Sequenced: peripheral blood. The receptors were sampled from a human donor in a cohort sampled during active COVID-19. CDR3s include the opening cysteine and the closing phenylalanine or tryptophan. D genes are given only for firm matches. The size entry is marked missing in some rows and otherwise reads once, few, many or a size class.

v_call: TRBV5-1; d_call: NA; clone_size: NA; j_call: TRBJ2-7; cdr3_aa: CASSLEGRGQYF; cdr3_nt: TGCGCCAGCAGCTTGGAGGGGCGTGGGCAGTACTTC
v_call: TRBV2; d_call: TRBD1; clone_size: NA; j_call: TRBJ2-2; cdr3_aa: CASRPRDRNTGELFF; cdr3_nt: TGTGCCAGCAGGCCCCGGGACAGGAACACCGGGGAGCTGTTTTTT
v_call: TRBV18; d_call: NA; clone_size: NA; j_call: TRBJ2-5; cdr3_aa: CASSPAGETQYF; cdr3_nt: TGTGCCAGCTCACCAGCGGGGGAGACCCAGTACTTC
v_call: TRBV6-6; d_call: TRBD1; clone_size: NA; j_call: TRBJ1-2; cdr3_aa: CASSQLGEETGYGYTF; cdr3_nt: TGTGCCAGCAGTCAGCTCGGGGAAGAGACAGGGTATGGCTACACCTTC
v_call: TRBV15; d_call: NA; clone_size: NA; j_call: TRBJ2-1; cdr3_aa: CATSSKIEGGVYNEQFF; cdr3_nt: TGTGCCACCAGCAGCAAGATAGAAGGGGGTGTGTACAATGAGCAGTTCTTC
v_call: TRBV5-1; d_call: NA; clone_size: NA; j_call: TRBJ1-3; cdr3_aa: CASSPPSDTIYF; cdr3_nt: TGCGCCAGCAGTCCCCCTTCAGACACCATATATTTT
v_call: TRBV6-5; d_call: NA; clone_size: NA; j_call: TRBJ1-6; cdr3_aa: CASSLGRGYNSPLHF; cdr3_nt: TGTGCCAGCAGTTTGGGCAGGGGCTATAATTCACCCCTCCACTTT
v_call: TRBV4-1; d_call: TRBD2; clone_size: NA; j_call: TRBJ2-1; cdr3_aa: CASSQEAGLAGGISYNEQFF; cdr3_nt: TGCGCCAGCAGCCAAGAGGCAGGTCTAGCGGGGGGGATATCCTACAATGAGCAGTTCTTC
v_call: TRBV6-5; d_call: NA; clone_size: NA; j_call: TRBJ2-7; cdr3_aa: CASSYSVDLDGEQYF; cdr3_nt: TGTGCCAGCAGTTACTCTGTGGACTTAGACGGCGAGCAGTACTTC
v_call: TRBV18; d_call: TRBD1; clone_size: few; j_call: TRBJ2-7; cdr3_aa: CASSLRTGQTYEQYF; cdr3_nt: TGTGCCAGCTCACTCCGGACAGGGCAAACCTACGAGCAGTACTTC
v_call: TRBV4-1; d_call: TRBD1; clone_size: NA; j_call: TRBJ2-7; cdr3_aa: CASSQRTGLEQYF; cdr3_nt: TGCGCCAGCAGCCAACGGACAGGTCTCGAGCAGTACTTC
v_call: TRBV4-1; d_call: NA; clone_size: NA; j_call: TRBJ2-7; cdr3_aa: CASSQDDTREQYF; cdr3_nt: TGCGCCAGCAGCCAAGATGATACCAGAGAGCAGTACTTC
v_call: TRBV5-1; d_call: NA; clone_size: NA; j_call: TRBJ2-2; cdr3_aa: CASSLNTGIAGELFF; cdr3_nt: TGCGCCAGCAGCTTGAATACAGGGATAGCCGGGGAGCTGTTTTTT
v_call: TRBV3-1/TRBV3-2; d_call: NA; clone_size: NA; j_call: TRBJ1-3; cdr3_aa: CASSLQVGRSGNTIYF; cdr3_nt: TGTGCCAGCAGCCTCCAGGTAGGGAGGTCTGGAAACACCATATATTTT
v_call: TRBV4-1; d_call: NA; clone_size: NA; j_call: TRBJ1-5; cdr3_aa: CASSQEGVQPQHF; cdr3_nt: TGCGCCAGCAGCCAAGAAGGGGTCCAGCCCCAGCATTTT
v_call: TRBV29-1; d_call: TRBD1; clone_size: NA; j_call: TRBJ1-2; cdr3_aa: CSVEGALGYTF; cdr3_nt: TGCAGCGTAGAGGGGGCGCTTGGCTACACCTTC
v_call: TRBV9; d_call: NA; clone_size: NA; j_call: TRBJ2-1; cdr3_aa: CASSKDTSYNEQFF; cdr3_nt: TGTGCCAGCAGCAAAGATACATCCTACAATGAGCAGTTCTTC
v_call: TRBV5-1; d_call: NA; clone_size: NA; j_call: TRBJ2-1; cdr3_aa: CASSPDRSNNEQFF; cdr3_nt: TGCGCCAGCAGTCCCGACAGGTCCAACAATGAGCAGTTCTTC
v_call: TRBV6-5; d_call: NA; clone_size: NA; j_call: TRBJ2-7; cdr3_aa: CASRVNLASSYEQYF; cdr3_nt: TGTGCCAGCAGGGTCAACCTTGCCAGCTCCTACGAGCAGTACTTC
v_call: TRBV11-3; d_call: NA; clone_size: many; j_call: TRBJ1-1; cdr3_aa: CASSEAGRGATEAFF; cdr3_nt: TGTGCCAGCAGTGAGGCGGGGCGAGGGGCCACTGAAGCTTTCTTT
v_call: TRBV6-2/TRBV6-3; d_call: TRBD2; clone_size: few; j_call: TRBJ2-7; cdr3_aa: CASSRDPAGGPNEQYF; cdr3_nt: TGTGCCAGCAGCCGAGACCCAGCGGGGGGGCCCAACGAGCAGTACTTC
v_call: TRBV13; d_call: NA; clone_size: NA; j_call: TRBJ1-1; cdr3_aa: CASSLGLSLGNTEAFF; cdr3_nt: TGTGCCAGCAGCTTAGGCCTGTCGCTCGGGAACACTGAAGCTTTCTTT
v_call: TRBV5-1; d_call: TRBD2; clone_size: NA; j_call: TRBJ2-1; cdr3_aa: CASSLELASGGYNEQFF; cdr3_nt: TGCGCCAGCAGCTTGGAGCTTGCTAGCGGGGGGTACAATGAGCAGTTCTTC
v_call: TRBV5-4; d_call: NA; clone_size: NA; j_call: TRBJ1-2; cdr3_aa: CASSTRGRPNYGYTF; cdr3_nt: TGTGCCAGCAGCACCAGGGGTCGTCCTAACTATGGCTACACCTTC
v_call: TRBV9; d_call: NA; clone_size: NA; j_call: TRBJ1-3; cdr3_aa: CASSVGSGASGNTIYF; cdr3_nt: TGTGCCAGCAGCGTAGGGTCAGGGGCCTCTGGAAACACCATATATTTT